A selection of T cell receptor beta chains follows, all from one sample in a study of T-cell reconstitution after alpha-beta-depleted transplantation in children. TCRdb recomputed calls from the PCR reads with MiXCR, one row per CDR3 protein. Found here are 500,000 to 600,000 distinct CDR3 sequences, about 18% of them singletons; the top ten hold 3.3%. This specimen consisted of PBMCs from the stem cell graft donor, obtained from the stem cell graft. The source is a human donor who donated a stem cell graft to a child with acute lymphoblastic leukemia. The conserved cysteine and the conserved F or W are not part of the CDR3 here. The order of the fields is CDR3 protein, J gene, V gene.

CDR3aa: ASSLGRGGSYNEQF
j_gene: TRBJ2-1
v_gene: TRBV11-3

CDR3aa: ASSVDSPHSTDTQY
j_gene: TRBJ2-3
v_gene: TRBV9

CDR3aa: SVGLAGRFYEQY
j_gene: TRBJ2-7
v_gene: TRBV29-1

CDR3aa: ATSDLYSGRGNEQF
j_gene: TRBJ2-1
v_gene: TRBV24-1

CDR3aa: ASISLSITESLPNYGYT
j_gene: TRBJ1-2
v_gene: TRBV11-1

CDR3aa: AWSRNSEVDEQF
j_gene: TRBJ2-1
v_gene: TRBV30

CDR3aa: SVKNRGAQPQH
j_gene: TRBJ1-5
v_gene: TRBV29-1

CDR3aa: ASSSRELNNQPQH
j_gene: TRBJ1-5
v_gene: TRBV13

CDR3aa: ASSSPRAGSDTGELF
j_gene: TRBJ2-2
v_gene: TRBV7-8

CDR3aa: ASRPTYNEQF
j_gene: TRBJ2-1
v_gene: TRBV12-3/TRBV12-4

CDR3aa: ASSPVNTGELF
j_gene: TRBJ2-2
v_gene: TRBV12-3/TRBV12-4

CDR3aa: AGGRATVSGNTIY
j_gene: TRBJ1-3
v_gene: TRBV12-3/TRBV12-4

CDR3aa: ASSGYSYQETQY
j_gene: TRBJ2-5
v_gene: TRBV7-2

CDR3aa: ASKSDTYEQY
j_gene: TRBJ2-7
v_gene: TRBV19

CDR3aa: ATFRAENTEAF
j_gene: TRBJ1-1
v_gene: TRBV15